Sequencing of this TCR beta chain was carried out in a study of graft-versus-host responses after intestinal transplantation. Clones were sequenced by immunoSEQ multiplex PCR, and TCRdb holds only the in-frame ones, with some missing. The sample records about 8,300 clones, about nine tenths being singletons. Germline CDR1 reads SGDLS; CDR2 reads YYNGEE. The V end was cut by 3 bases, the J end by 0 bases, with 10 bases between. CDR3 size: 14 residues. The material sequenced was PBMCs, taken 30 to 33 days after intestinal transplant. The TCR was taken from a human patient who received an intestinal transplant, so some T cells may come from the graft donor. The J gene is TRBJ2-7, the V gene TRBV9; D possibly uses TRBD1 or TRBD2 (5 bases each). As DNA, the CDR3 is TGTGCCAGCAGCGATGGGGGTCCCTCCTACGAGCAGTACTTC. It specifies CASSDGGPSYEQYF.